These T cell receptor beta chains were read from a single sample in a study of blood T cell repertoires in COVID-19. The repertoire was sequenced with immunoSEQ multiplex PCR; TCRdb's copy has only in-frame clones and lacks some. The table records roughly 320,000 clones, roughly 90% of them present only once. Sequenced input: PBMCs or T cells enriched from blood (not recorded which). These receptors all come from a woman aged 25 to 39 who had been exposed to COVID-19. CDR3s include the opening cysteine and the closing phenylalanine or tryptophan. The D gene is left open where the match is weak. Clone size is stated in some rows and not others, as once, few, many or a class when expanded.

>NA|NA|TRBV27|TRBJ1-5
CASSLWGGDQPQHF
TGTGCCAGCAGTTTATGGGGAGGGGATCAGCCCCAGCATTTT
>NA|NA|TRBV18|TRBJ1-4
CASSPVGAPNEKLFF
TGTGCCAGCTCACCAGTGGGAGCTCCTAATGAAAAACTGTTTTTT
>TRBD2|NA|TRBV30|TRBJ2-3
CAWRLGLAVPDTQYF
TGTGCCTGGAGGCTGGGACTAGCGGTCCCAGATACGCAGTATTTT
>NA|once|TRBV4-1|TRBJ1-2
CASSQDLGLSYGYTF
TGCGCCAGCAGCCAAGATCTGGGACTGTCCTATGGCTACACCTTC
>TRBD1|NA|TRBV7-9|TRBJ2-5
CASSSNLRGRSLQETQYF
TGTGCCAGCAGCTCCAACCTCAGGGGGCGGTCTCTACAAGAGACCCAGTACTTC
>TRBD1|NA|TRBV7-2|TRBJ1-3
CASSYRQGSSGNTIYF
TGTGCCAGCAGCTACCGACAGGGGTCATCCGGAAACACCATATATTTT
>NA|NA|TRBV19|TRBJ1-6
CASSIANSKGNSPLHF
TGTGCCAGTAGTATCGCTAACTCCAAGGGGAATTCACCCCTCCACTTT
>TRBD1|NA|TRBV19|TRBJ1-6
CASTRGQGHSPLHF
TGTGCCAGTACCAGGGGACAGGGGCACTCACCCCTCCACTTT
>TRBD2|NA|TRBV5-1|TRBJ2-1
CASSLPSGGAGEQFF
TGCGCCAGCAGCTTGCCCAGCGGGGGGGCCGGTGAGCAGTTCTTC
>NA|once|TRBV13|TRBJ1-2
CASSSRGGGFGYTF
TGTGCCAGCAGCTCCCGGGGTGGGGGGTTTGGCTACACCTTC
>NA|NA|TRBV29-1|TRBJ1-5
CSVGTNSNQPQHF
TGCAGCGTGGGGACTAATAGCAATCAGCCCCAGCATTTT
>NA|NA|TRBV12-3/TRBV12-4|TRBJ1-2
CASSFEDSSGYTF
TGTGCCAGCAGTTTTGAGGATTCGAGCGGCTACACCTTC
>NA|NA|TRBV4-2|TRBJ1-1
CASSQDPKETEAFF
TGTGCCAGCAGCCAAGATCCCAAAGAGACTGAAGCTTTCTTT
>NA|NA|TRBV28|TRBJ2-7
CASSPNSYEQYF
TGTGCCAGCAGTCCTAACAGCTACGAGCAGTACTTC
>NA|NA|TRBV19|TRBJ1-5
CASSIRGEKNHQPQHF
TGTGCCAGTAGTATCCGGGGGGAAAAGAACCATCAGCCCCAGCATTTT
>NA|NA|TRBV6-5|TRBJ1-2
CASSYARRSYSYGYTF
TGTGCCAGCAGTTACGCTCGGCGCAGTTACAGCTATGGCTACACCTTC
>NA|NA|TRBV3-1/TRBV3-2|TRBJ1-1
CASSPATGLEAFF
TGTGCCAGCAGCCCTGCAACAGGGCTAGAAGCTTTCTTT
>NA|NA|TRBV18|TRBJ2-7
CASSPPGAYEQYF
TGTGCCAGCTCACCCCCGGGAGCCTACGAGCAGTACTTC
>TRBD1|NA|TRBV14|TRBJ1-2
CASSQDRGLGGYTF
TGTGCCAGCAGCCAAGACAGGGGGCTAGGCGGCTACACCTTC
>NA|NA|TRBV7-9|TRBJ1-4
CASSLRSGGEKLFF
TGTGCCAGCAGCTTACGATCGGGGGGCGAAAAACTGTTTTTT
>TRBD1|NA|TRBV3-1/TRBV3-2|TRBJ2-5
CASSLRQGASGAQYF
TGTGCCAGCAGCCTCCGACAGGGGGCCTCTGGGGCCCAGTACTTC
>TRBD1|NA|TRBV14|TRBJ1-2
CASSLYFPGQGVYGYTF
TGTGCCAGCAGTCTCTACTTTCCGGGACAGGGGGTCTATGGCTACACCTTC
>NA|NA|TRBV25-1|TRBJ1-4
CASSAFFGGGEKLFF
TGTGCCAGCAGTGCTTTTTTCGGAGGCGGAGAAAAACTGTTTTTT
>TRBD1|few|TRBV3-1/TRBV3-2|TRBJ1-2
CASSQGDRAYGYTF
TGTGCCAGCAGCCAAGGGGACAGGGCCTATGGCTACACCTTC
>NA|NA|TRBV7-8|TRBJ1-2
CASSLTEVSYGYTF
TGTGCCAGCAGCTTAACTGAGGTCAGCTATGGCTACACCTTC
>TRBD2|NA|TRBV9|TRBJ2-1
CASRGAGANYNEQFF
TGTGCCAGCAGGGGAGCGGGGGCTAACTACAATGAGCAGTTCTTC
>NA|NA|TRBV5-1|TRBJ2-5
CASSKDSQETQYF
TGCGCCAGCAGCAAGGACAGCCAAGAGACCCAGTACTTC
>NA|NA|TRBV25-1|TRBJ1-2
CASSEVGRANYGYTF
TGTGCCAGCAGTGAGGTCGGCAGGGCCAACTATGGCTACACCTTC
>NA|NA|TRBV28|TRBJ1-6
CASTETGNSPLHF
TGTGCCAGCACCGAGACAGGAAATTCACCCCTCCACTTT
>TRBD2|NA|TRBV18|TRBJ2-7
CASSPPGGRAYEQYF
TGTGCCAGCTCACCACCGGGCGGGAGAGCCTACGAGCAGTACTTC
>NA|NA|TRBV2|TRBJ1-1
CASGGGDLNTEAFF
TGTGCCAGCGGTGGCGGGGACCTGAACACTGAAGCTTTCTTT
>TRBD2|NA|TRBV3-1/TRBV3-2|TRBJ2-5
CASSQAERGGETQYF
TGTGCCAGCAGCCAAGCTGAGCGGGGCGGAGAGACCCAGTACTTC
>TRBD1|once|TRBV6-5|TRBJ1-6
CASSRRDRANSPLHF
TGTGCCAGCAGTCGCCGGGACAGGGCTAATTCACCCCTCCACTTT
>NA|NA|TRBV5-1|TRBJ1-1
CASRGQSTEAFF
TGCGCCAGCAGGGGGCAAAGCACTGAAGCTTTCTTT
>TRBD1|NA|TRBV5-1|TRBJ1-4
CASSLRVQGAKNELFF
TGCGCCAGCAGCTTGCGAGTACAGGGGGCCAAAAACGAACTGTTTTTT
>TRBD1|NA|TRBV5-1|TRBJ2-7
CASSTGWDRGQYEQYF
TGCGCCAGCAGCACGGGGTGGGACAGGGGGCAGTACGAGCAGTACTTC
>NA|few|TRBV4-2|TRBJ2-7
CASSQDQASEQYF
TGTGCCAGCAGCCAAGATCAAGCGTCCGAGCAGTACTTC
>NA|NA|TRBV15|TRBJ1-2
CATAVGRNYGYTF
TGTGCCACCGCGGTGGGGCGCAACTATGGCTACACCTTC
>NA|NA|TRBV2|TRBJ2-2
CASKGNRINTGELFF
TGTGCCAGCAAGGGGAACAGGATAAACACCGGGGAGCTGTTTTTT
>NA|NA|TRBV7-5|TRBJ1-5
CARSSYRTGRPPYSNQPQHF
TGTGCCAGAAGCTCATATAGGACAGGTAGGCCCCCGTATAGCAATCAGCCCCAGCATTTT
>NA|NA|TRBV6-5|TRBJ1-1
CASSYSWTDNTEAFF
TGTGCCAGCAGTTACTCTTGGACAGATAACACTGAAGCTTTCTTT
>TRBD1|NA|TRBV4-1|TRBJ2-7
CASSPGQGGPYEQYF
TGCGCCAGCAGCCCGGGACAGGGGGGACCCTACGAGCAGTACTTC
>TRBD1|NA|TRBV4-2|TRBJ1-2
CASSPGQGDIYGYTF
TGTGCCAGCAGCCCAGGACAGGGAGACATCTATGGCTACACCTTC
>NA|NA|TRBV5-1|TRBJ1-1
CASSLGGSGRTEAFF
TGCGCCAGCAGCTTGGGCGGATCAGGGCGTACTGAAGCTTTCTTT
>NA|NA|TRBV5-1|TRBJ1-1
CASKRTGMNTEAFF
TGCGCCAGCAAACGCACAGGTATGAACACTGAAGCTTTCTTT
>NA|NA|TRBV20-1|TRBJ2-1
CSARAGLF
TGCAGTGCTAGAGCAGGGCTCTTC